The clone carrying this T cell receptor beta chain has ten or more counts. The antigen remains undetermined. Use was made of 950,000 to 1,000,000 CD4+ or CD8+ T cells in sorted libraries. Each TCR transcript was tagged with a 10-nucleotide random UMI during 5'RACE. TCRdb recomputed calls from the 5' RACE reads with MiXCR, one row per CDR3 protein. The table shows roughly 32,000 distinct CDR3 sequences, with 5.5% to 7% occurring only once. The sample is drawn from a study of neurological immune-mediated disorders. General study results and limits: No expanded-clone CDR3 amino acid sequence recurred across subjects, suggesting private TCR-beta repertoires.

Trimming took 0 bases from V and 5 from J, leaving 8 bases between them. Germline V gene sequence: CDR1 SEHNR, CDR2 FQNEAQ (reference sequence). This CDR3 has 14 residues. V gene TRBV7-9 combines with J gene TRBJ1-5; D is unresolved. The specimen was CD4+ T cells from blood. The source is a woman in her forties or fifties in good health. In DNA, the CDR3 is TGTGCCAGCAGCTTAGCGGGGTCGGATCAGCCCCAGCATTTT. It yields the protein CASSLAGSDQPQHF.